The 19 T cell receptor beta chains below all came from one sample that was sequenced in a study of kidney transplant recipient with SARS-CoV-2 infection. TCRdb called the reads again in MiXCR, with one record for every CDR3 protein. The sample includes under 300,000 distinct CDR3 sequences, 29% of them seen just once. Sequenced here: a blood sample, sampled at baseline and on day 111 from a kidney transplant recipient. The receptors here all came from a male patient aged 25-45 years who had COVID-19 and was a kidney transplant recipient. Some T cells may have originated in the graft donor.

This clonotype occurred many times. The chain links TRBV7-2 to TRBJ2-7; 14 nucleotides agree with TRBD2. The J segment lost 3 bases and the V segment lost 4 bases, leaving 11 bases of the junction unmatched. There are 18 residues in the CDR3. The germline CDR1 and CDR2 sequences are SGHTA and FQGNSA. CDR3 loop: CASSSPGTSGGKLYEQYF. CDR3 bases: TGTGCCAGCAGCTCCCCGGGGACTAGCGGGGGCAAACTCTACGAGCAGTACTTC.

This sequence joins TRBV7-2 and TRBJ2-2, with D hard to call. Trimming pared 1 base from V and 5 bases from J, leaving 8 bases between. CDR1 and CDR2 (germline): SGHTA, FQGNSA. The CDR3 spans 14 residues. As DNA, the CDR3 is TGTGCCAGCAGCTTAGTGACACCGACCGGGGAGCTGTTTTTT. Amino acid sequence: CASSLVTPTGELFF.

This clonotype was seen repeatedly, ten times or more. This chain connects TRBV7-8 to TRBJ2-7; D possibly corresponds to TRBD1 (6 bases). Germline V gene data show CDR1 as SGHVS and CDR2 as FQNEAQ. Trimming removed 5 bases from V and 1 base from J, with 12 bases in between. The CDR3 consists of 14 residues. The DNA of the CDR3 is TGTGCCAGCAGCCCACGGGACACATCCTACGAGCAGTACGTC. Translated: CASSPRDTSYEQYV.

In this sample, this clonotype turned up many times. The J gene is TRBJ1-2, the V gene TRBV25-1, with TRBD1 as a possible D gene (6 bases). The CDR3 consists of 12 residues. Germline V gene lookup returns CDR1 MGHDK and CDR2 SYGVNS. V lost 3 bases to trimming and J lost 7 bases, with 9 bases between them. The CDR3 loop reads CASSEGGSGYTF. CDR3 coding DNA: TGTGCCAGCAGTGAGGGGGGCTCTGGCTACACCTTC.

The table lists this clonotype with many counts. The chain combines TRBV25-1 with TRBJ1-2; the D is unclear. The CDR3 runs 17 residues. Between the trimmed V and J ends, which lost 5 bases and 4 bases, there was a span of 23 bases. In germline, CDR1 is MGHDK, CDR2 SYGVNS. Written as DNA, the CDR3 is TGTGCCAGCAGTATTGTTGTAGAACTGGGAAAGACCTATGGCTACACCTTC. Protein sequence: CASSIVVELGKTYGYTF.

This clonotype has at least ten counts. This sequence joins TRBV27 and TRBJ2-7; 9 bases are a match to TRBD2. The CDR3 extends over 16 amino acids. The V and J ends lost 3 bases and 0 bases, in that order; junction bases with no gene match: 6. Per the germline V gene, CDR1 is MNHEY and CDR2 is SMNVEV (reference sequence). The CDR3: CASSFVLSGSSYEQYF. CDR3 nucleotides: TGTGCCAGCAGTTTTGTCCTTAGCGGGAGCTCCTACGAGCAGTACTTC.

This clonotype came up many times. The genes are TRBV20-1 and TRBJ1-1, with D uncertain. The CDR3 is 11 amino acids. Trimming took 5 bases from V and 5 from J, leaving 9 bases between them. Germline V gives CDR1 DFQATT, CDR2 SNEGSKA (reference sequence). CDR3 loop: CSADAGTEAFF. The CDR3 coding sequence is TGCAGTGCTGACGCGGGTACTGAAGCTTTCTTT.

This clonotype appeared many times. The CDR3 here is CASIEKGYSNQPQHF. The CDR3 DNA is TGTGCCAGTATCGAAAAGGGTTATAGCAATCAGCCCCAGCATTTT. This chain links TRBV19 with TRBJ1-5; no reliable D call. Germline loops: CDR1 LNHDA, CDR2 SQIVND (reference sequence). Between the trimmed V and J ends, which lost 7 bases and 0 bases, there was a span of 13 bases. CDR3 size: 15 residues.

There are many counts of this clonotype. This chain connects TRBV5-4 to TRBJ1-1; D unclear. The CDR3 runs 17 residues. V was shortened by 4 bases and J by 3 bases, with 22 bases between the two germline ends. From germline, CDR1 is SGHNT and CDR2 YYREEE (reference sequence). Here the CDR3 reads CASSSGRGLGMDTEAFF. In DNA form, the CDR3 reads TGTGCCAGCAGCAGTGGCCGAGGCCTCGGAATGGACACTGAAGCTTTCTTT. Full variable domain (outside the CDR3, taken from reference TRBV5-4 and TRBJ1-1): ETGVTQSPTHLIKTRGQQVTLRCSSQSGHNTVSWYQQALGQGPQFIFQYYREEENGRGNFPPRFSGLQFPNYSSELNVNALELDDSALYLCASSSGRGLGMDTEAFFGQGTRLTVV.

Of note for this clonotype: This clone may be a read error of a much larger clone one base away. This chain connects TRBV5-4 to TRBJ2-7; D may be TRBD1 (6 bases). Germline-derived CDR1 and CDR2 are SGHNT and YYREEE (reference sequence). With 4 bases removed from V and 2 bases from J, the gap between germline ends came to 22 bases. CDR3 length: 17 residues. The CDR3 here is CASSPPRTDVATYEQYF. The DNA for the CDR3 is TGTGCCAGCAGCCCCCCTAGGACAGACGTGGCAACCTACGAGCAGTACTTC.

This clonotype was seen ten or more times. The chain employs TRBV11-3 and TRBJ1-2; D ambiguous. The germline CDR1 and CDR2 sequences are SGHNT and YENEEA. V was trimmed by 4 bases and J by 4 bases, leaving 22 bases between them. This CDR3 has 17 amino acids. The CDR3 DNA sequence: TGTGCCAGCAGCTATGCTAACGATCTCGGAAAGACCTATGGCTACACCTTC. Amino acids: CASSYANDLGKTYGYTF.

Turning to this clonotype: A read error may be the cause here, since a much bigger clone is one base away. This chain connects TRBV5-6 to TRBJ1-3; no clear D gene. CDR3 length equals 13 residues. Between the trimmed V and J ends, which lost 5 bases and 0 bases, there was a span of 6 bases. Germline values: CDR1 SGHDT, CDR2 YYEEEE. This chain's CDR3 is CASRAVSGNTIYF. In nucleotides, the CDR3 is TGTGCCAGCAGGGCGGTCTCTGGAAACACCATATATTTT.

A word on this clonotype: A much larger clone differs by one base, so this may be a read error. This chain connects TRBV6-5 to TRBJ2-7; 7 bases map to TRBD2. J lost 6 bases, V lost 8 bases, and 25 bases had no gene match. The CDR3 is made up of 18 amino acids. Germline V lookup: CDR1 MNHEY, CDR2 SVGAGI. The CDR3 DNA reads TGTGCCAGCGGTGATATAGTTAGCGGGCGTCCCTACCCCTCCGAGCAGTACTTC. Its protein product is CASGDIVSGRPYPSEQYF.

On this clonotype itself: A much more abundant neighbour one base away suggests this may be a read error. The V call is TRBV5-4, the J call TRBJ1-2; 7 bases line up with TRBD1. Losses at the gene ends were 1 base for V and 2 bases for J; bases not matched to a gene: 11. Looked up from germline, CDR1 is SGHNT and CDR2 is YYREEE (reference sequence). The CDR3 sequence is 17 residues long. In nucleotides, the CDR3 is TGTGCCAGCAGCTTGAAAGGATCCAGGGGGGCAAACTATGGCTACACCTTC. Translating gives CASSLKGSRGANYGYTF.

In its sample, this clonotype was seen many times. The V call is TRBV6-8, the J call TRBJ1-2; no reliable D call. V lost 5 bases, J lost 4 bases, and 23 bases lay in between. In germline, CDR1 is MNHGY, CDR2 SAAAGT. The CDR3 has 17 amino acids. The CDR3 DNA reads as TGTGCCAGCAGTCAATCGGAACGCTCTAGAAAGACCTATGGCTACACCTTC. Translation: CASSQSERSRKTYGYTF.

CDR3 bases: TGTGCCTGGAGGCCGGGGGCTGGAAACACCATATATTTT. Its translation is CAWRPGAGNTIYF. The chain links TRBV30 to TRBJ1-3, with a tentative D call TRBD1 (5 bases). The germline V gene encodes CDR1 GTSNPN and CDR2 SVGIG (reference sequence). The V end lost 3 bases, the J end lost 2 bases, and 8 bases lay between the germline ends. The CDR3 length is 13 residues.

This clonotype was seen many times. V is TRBV10-3 and J is TRBJ1-5; D not certain. The CDR3 consists of 14 residues. The germline CDR1 and CDR2 sequences are ENHRY and SYGVKD. V was cut by 2 bases and J by 0 bases, with 5 bases left in between. Here the CDR3 DNA reads TGTGCCATCAGTGAGGGAGGTAGCAATCAGCCCCAGCATTTT. It encodes CAISEGGSNQPQHF.

This clonotype appeared many times. The chain joins TRBV7-3 to TRBJ2-6; D is ambiguous. Germline values: CDR1 SGHTA, CDR2 FQGTGA. The CDR3 has 17 amino acids. V was pared by 8 bases and J by 5 bases, with 22 bases between. The CDR3 bases are TGTGCCAGCCAAAAAAGACGCTTACAAAGTCGGGCCAACGTCCTGACTTTC. Its protein is CASQKRRLQSRANVLTF.

This clonotype was recorded at least ten times. V usage is TRBV9 and J usage is TRBJ2-6, with unresolved D. This CDR3 has 13 amino acids. Germline CDR1 and CDR2: SGDLS and YYNGEE. With 6 bases removed from V and 1 base from J, the gap between germline ends came to 5 bases. CDR3 loop: CASMGSGANVLTF. In DNA form, the CDR3 reads TGTGCCAGCATGGGATCTGGGGCCAACGTCCTGACTTTC. Variable domain in full (rest from reference TRBV9 and TRBJ2-6): DSGVTQTPKHLITATGQRVTLRCSPRSGDLSVYWYQQSLDQGLQFLIQYYNGEERAKGNILERFSAQQFPDLHSELNLSSLELGDSALYFCASMGSGANVLTFGAGSRLTVL.